This entry is about one T cell receptor beta chain. The CDR3 is 16 amino acids. V was trimmed by 0 bases and J by 5 bases, leaving 17 bases between them. Looked up from germline, CDR1 is SGHRS and CDR2 is YFSETQ. The entry originates in a study of blood T cells in healthy people across ages. Combining a sample-barcoded 5' primer with a J-beta primer mix, a second PCR ran for roughly 7 to 12 cycles. A single record per CDR3 protein comes from TCRdb applying MiXCR to the 5' RACE reads. The table shows about 780,000 distinct CDR3 sequences, with around half occurring only once. The TCR originated in an elderly man in good health. Material for sequencing was blood. V and J are TRBV5-1 and TRBJ2-5; D is perhaps TRBD2 (5 bases). The CDR3, as DNA: TGCGCCAGCAGCTTGGGCTTTGGCCGGGGAATGGAGACCCAGTACTTC. This codes for CASSLGFGRGMETQYF.